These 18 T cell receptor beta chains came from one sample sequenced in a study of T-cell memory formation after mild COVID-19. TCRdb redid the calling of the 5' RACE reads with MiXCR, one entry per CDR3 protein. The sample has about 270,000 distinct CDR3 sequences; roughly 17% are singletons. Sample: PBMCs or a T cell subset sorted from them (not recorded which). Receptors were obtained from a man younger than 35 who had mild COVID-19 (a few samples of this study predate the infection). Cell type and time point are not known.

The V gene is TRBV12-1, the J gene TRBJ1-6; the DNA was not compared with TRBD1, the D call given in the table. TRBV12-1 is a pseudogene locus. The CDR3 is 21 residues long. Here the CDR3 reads CASSFEADLPRGFGYNSPLHF. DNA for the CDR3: TGTGCCAGCAGCTTTGAAGCCGACCTTCCTCGGGGGTTCGGGTATAATTCACCCCTCCACTTT.

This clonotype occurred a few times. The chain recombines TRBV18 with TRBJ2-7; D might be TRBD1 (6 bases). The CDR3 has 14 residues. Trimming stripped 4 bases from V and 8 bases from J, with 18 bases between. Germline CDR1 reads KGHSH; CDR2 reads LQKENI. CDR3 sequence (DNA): TGTGCCAGCTCACTTAACAGGGTTTTAAGTAAGCAGTACGTC. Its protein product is CASSLNRVLSKQYV.

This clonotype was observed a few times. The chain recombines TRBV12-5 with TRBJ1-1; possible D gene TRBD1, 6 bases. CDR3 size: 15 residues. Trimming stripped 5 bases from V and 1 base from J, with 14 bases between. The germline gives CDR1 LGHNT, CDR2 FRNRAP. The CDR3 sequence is CASGPEPGQNTEAFF. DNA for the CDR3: TGTGCTAGTGGTCCCGAACCGGGACAGAACACTGAAGCTTTCTTT.

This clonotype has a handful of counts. The CDR3 sequence: CASSFETGELFF. CDR3 nucleotides: TGTGCCAGCAGTTTTGAGACCGGGGAGCTGTTTTTT. The rearrangement joins TRBV12-3 or TRBV12-4 to TRBJ2-2; no firm D call. This CDR3 spans 12 amino acids. Trimming shortened V by 3 bases and J by 5 bases, and 4 bases separated the two germline ends.

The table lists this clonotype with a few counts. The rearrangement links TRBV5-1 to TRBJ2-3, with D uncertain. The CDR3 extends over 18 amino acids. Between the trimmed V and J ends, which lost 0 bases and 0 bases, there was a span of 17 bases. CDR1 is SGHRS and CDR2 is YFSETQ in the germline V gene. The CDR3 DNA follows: TGCGCCAGCAGCTTGGAATACATTGGGTCATCTAGCACAGATACGCAGTATTTT. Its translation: CASSLEYIGSSSTDTQYF.

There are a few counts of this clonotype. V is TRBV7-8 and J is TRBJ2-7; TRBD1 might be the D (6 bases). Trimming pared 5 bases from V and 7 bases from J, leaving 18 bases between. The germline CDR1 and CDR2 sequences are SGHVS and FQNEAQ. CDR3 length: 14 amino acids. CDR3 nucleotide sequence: TGTGCCAGCAGCCCAGGGGCGGTGGTGGGTGAGCAGTACGTC. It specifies CASSPGAVVGEQYV.

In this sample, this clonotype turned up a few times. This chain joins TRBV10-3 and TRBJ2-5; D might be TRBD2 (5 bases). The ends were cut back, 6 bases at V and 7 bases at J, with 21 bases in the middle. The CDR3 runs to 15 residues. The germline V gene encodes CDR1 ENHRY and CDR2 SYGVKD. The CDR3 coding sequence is TGTGCCATCAGGAGCCCCGCTTCGAACGAGGGGACCCAGTACTTC. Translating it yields CAIRSPASNEGTQYF.

The CDR3 DNA is TGTGCCAGCAGGACTTCCGGGAGCCCAATCAGGACCCAGCATTTT. Translation: CASRTSGSPIRTQHF. V gene TRBV12-3 or TRBV12-4 combines with J gene TRBJ1-5; no definite D call. V was trimmed by 6 bases and J by 11 bases, leaving 23 bases between them. The CDR3 is 15 residues long.

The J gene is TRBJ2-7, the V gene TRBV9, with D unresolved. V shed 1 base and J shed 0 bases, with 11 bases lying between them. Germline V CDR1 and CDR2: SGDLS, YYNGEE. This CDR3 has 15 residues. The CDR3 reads CASSVTYGISYEQYF. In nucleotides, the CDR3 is TGTGCCAGCAGCGTAACTTACGGTATCTCCTACGAGCAGTACTTC.

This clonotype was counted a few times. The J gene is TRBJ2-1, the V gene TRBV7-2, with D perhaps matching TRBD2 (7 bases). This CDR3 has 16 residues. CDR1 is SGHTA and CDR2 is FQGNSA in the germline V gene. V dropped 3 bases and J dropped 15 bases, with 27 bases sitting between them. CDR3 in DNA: TGTGCCAGCAGCTTCCTCGGGGGGCCAGCAGACTCGTCTCGGTTCTTC. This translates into CASSFLGGPADSSRFF. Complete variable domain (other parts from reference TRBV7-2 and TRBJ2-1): GAGVSQSPSNKVTEKGKDVELRCDPISGHTALYWYRQSLGQGLEFLIYFQGNSAPDKSGLPSDRFSAERTGGSVSTLTIQRTQQEDSAVYLCASSFLGGPADSSRFFGPGTRLTVL.

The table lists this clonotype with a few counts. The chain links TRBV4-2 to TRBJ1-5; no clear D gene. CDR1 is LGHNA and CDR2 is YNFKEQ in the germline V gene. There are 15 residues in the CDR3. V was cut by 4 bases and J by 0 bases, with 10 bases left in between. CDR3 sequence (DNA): TGTGCCAGCAGCCCCCAAAGATATAGCAATCAGCCCCAGCATTTT. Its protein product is CASSPQRYSNQPQHF.

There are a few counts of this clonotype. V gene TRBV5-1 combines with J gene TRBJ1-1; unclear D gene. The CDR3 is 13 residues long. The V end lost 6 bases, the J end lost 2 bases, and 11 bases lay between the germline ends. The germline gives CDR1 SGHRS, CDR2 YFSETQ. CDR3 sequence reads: CASTLRPNTEAFF. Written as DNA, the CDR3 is TGCGCCAGCACCCTACGGCCCAACACTGAAGCTTTCTTT.

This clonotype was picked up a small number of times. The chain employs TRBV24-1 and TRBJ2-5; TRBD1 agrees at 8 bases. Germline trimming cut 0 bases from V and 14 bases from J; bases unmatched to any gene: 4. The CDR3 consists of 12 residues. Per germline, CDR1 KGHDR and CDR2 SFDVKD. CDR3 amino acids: CATSDLADRVYF. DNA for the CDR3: TGTGCCACCAGTGATTTGGCGGACAGGGTATACTTC.

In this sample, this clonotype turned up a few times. In nucleotides, the CDR3 is TGCAGTGCTTCCAATGGGGGACTGTACGAGCAGTACTTC. Protein product: CSASNGGLYEQYF. The chain combines TRBV20-1 with TRBJ2-7; D is perhaps TRBD2 (6 bases). CDR1 and CDR2 from the germline V gene are DFQATT and SNEGSKA (reference sequence). Trimming removed 5 bases at V and 4 bases at J, with 15 bases between. This CDR3 contains 13 residues.

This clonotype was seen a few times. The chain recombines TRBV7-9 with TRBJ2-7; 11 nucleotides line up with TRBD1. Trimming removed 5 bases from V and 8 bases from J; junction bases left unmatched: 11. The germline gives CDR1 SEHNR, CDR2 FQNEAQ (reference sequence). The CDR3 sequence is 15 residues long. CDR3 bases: TGTGCCAGCAGCCTGACCGGGACAGGGGGGGACAAGCAGTACGTC. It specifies CASSLTGTGGDKQYV.

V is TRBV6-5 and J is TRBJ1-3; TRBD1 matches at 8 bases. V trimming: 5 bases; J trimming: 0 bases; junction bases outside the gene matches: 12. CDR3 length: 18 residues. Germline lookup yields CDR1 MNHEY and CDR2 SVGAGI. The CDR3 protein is CASSRRPGTGHSGNTIYF. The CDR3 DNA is TGTGCCAGCAGTCGCCGTCCCGGGACAGGACACTCTGGAAACACCATATATTTT.

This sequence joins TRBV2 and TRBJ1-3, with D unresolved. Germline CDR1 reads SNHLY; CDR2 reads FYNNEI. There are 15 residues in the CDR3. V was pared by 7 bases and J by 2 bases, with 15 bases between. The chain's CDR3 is CASTSSGQTGNTIYF. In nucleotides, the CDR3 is TGTGCCAGCACCTCGAGCGGGCAGACTGGAAACACCATATATTTT.

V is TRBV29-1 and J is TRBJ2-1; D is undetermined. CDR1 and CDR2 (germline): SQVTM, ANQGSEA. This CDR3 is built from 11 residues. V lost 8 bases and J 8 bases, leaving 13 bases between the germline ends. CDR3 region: CSILTGDEQFF. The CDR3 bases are TGCAGCATTCTTACTGGGGATGAGCAGTTCTTC.